These T cell receptor beta chains were read from a single sample in a study of vaccination effects on CD4 cells after COVID-19. These TCRs are of unknown antigen specificity. Using immunoSEQ multiplex PCR, the repertoire was profiled, and TCRdb retains in-frame clones only, with some absent. In the table there are tens of thousands of clones, roughly four fifths of which are singletons. The input for sequencing was CD4+ T cells from PBMCs cultured with HCoV-NL63 spike peptides, taken after COVID-19 vaccination. These receptors were obtained from a human donor who received a COVID-19 vaccine. Some clones in this sample may be carry-over from other donors' samples. CDR3s include the opening cysteine and the closing phenylalanine or tryptophan. The D gene is left open where the match is weak. Not every row has a clone size; where given, it reads once, few, many or a size class.

cdr3_aa cdr3_nt d_call j_call v_call clone_size
CASSGTGDEQFF TGTGCCAGCAGCGGGACCGGGGATGAGCAGTTCTTC - TRBJ2-1 TRBV6-5 -
CASSPRVLSSDTQYF TGTGCCAGCAGCCCCCGGGTCCTCTCGTCAGATACGCAGTATTTT - TRBJ2-3 TRBV9 -
CASSKTGGKTQYF TGCGCCAGCAGCAAGACAGGGGGAAAGACCCAGTACTTC TRBD1 TRBJ2-5 TRBV5-1 -
CASSLGWKTGELFF TGTGCCAGCAGCTTAGGTTGGAAAACCGGGGAGCTGTTTTTT - TRBJ2-2 TRBV7-2 -
CASSPLREHTEAFF TGTGCCAGCTCACCACTTCGGGAACACACTGAAGCTTTCTTT - TRBJ1-1 TRBV18 -
CASSLAGLQETQYF TGTGCCAGCAGCTTAGCGGGGTTACAAGAGACCCAGTACTTC - TRBJ2-5 TRBV11-2 -
CASSYNRNSPLHF TGTGCCAGCAGTTACAACCGCAATTCACCCCTCCACTTT - TRBJ1-6 TRBV6-5 -
CASSSGALPYGYTF TGTGCCAGCAGTTCGGGGGCTTTACCTTATGGCTACACCTTC - TRBJ1-2 TRBV28 -
CASSLQTGYGYTF TGCGCCAGCAGCCTTCAGACAGGCTATGGCTACACCTTC - TRBJ1-2 TRBV4-3 -
CASSHQETQYF TGTGCCAGCTCACACCAAGAGACCCAGTACTTC - TRBJ2-5 TRBV18 -
CASSYNRQGTDTQYF TGCGCCAGCAGCTACAACCGGCAAGGAACAGATACGCAGTATTTT - TRBJ2-3 TRBV4-3 -
CASSDRATEAFF TGTGCCAGCAGCGACAGGGCCACTGAAGCTTTCTTT TRBD1 TRBJ1-1 TRBV28 -
CASSYLETGGGKGYTF TGTGCCAGCAGTTACCTCGAAACCGGGGGGGGGAAAGGCTACACCTTC - TRBJ1-2 TRBV6-5 -
CATSDLGGTSGDISNEQFF TGTGCCACCAGTGATTTGGGGGGGACTAGCGGGGATATAAGCAATGAGCAGTTCTTC TRBD2 TRBJ2-1 TRBV24-1 -
CASSVGTYGYTF TGTGCCAGCAGCGTAGGGACCTATGGCTACACCTTC - TRBJ1-2 TRBV9 -
CASTVAGSSYEQYF TGTGCCAGCACGGTCGCGGGGAGCTCCTACGAGCAGTACTTC - TRBJ2-7 TRBV6-5 -
CASSQSREGEETQYF TGCGCCAGCAGCCAATCTAGGGAGGGCGAGGAGACCCAGTACTTC TRBD2 TRBJ2-5 TRBV4-1 -
CASSSRAANTEAFF TGTGCCAGCAGCTCCCGGGCAGCGAACACTGAAGCTTTCTTT - TRBJ1-1 TRBV7-2 -
CASSQIIGTIEAFF TGCGCCAGCAGCCAGATAATCGGGACCATTGAAGCTTTCTTT - TRBJ1-1 TRBV4-1 once
CASISKQGVTEAFF TGTGCCAGTATCTCCAAGCAGGGGGTGACTGAAGCTTTCTTT TRBD1 TRBJ1-1 TRBV19 -
CASRLTGLAGGRFNEQFF TGTGCCAGCAGGCTTACGGGACTAGCGGGGGGCCGATTCAATGAGCAGTTCTTC TRBD2 TRBJ2-1 TRBV3-1/TRBV3-2 -
CASRTLFRDRGYEQFF TGTGCCAGCAGAACCCTATTCCGGGACAGGGGCTATGAGCAGTTCTTC TRBD1 TRBJ2-1 TRBV27 -
CASSVTGTGHYGYTF TGTGCCAGTAGTGTTACCGGGACAGGCCACTATGGCTACACCTTC TRBD1 TRBJ1-2 TRBV19 -
CASSIDPDRFFYNEQFF TGTGCCAGTAGTATAGATCCGGACAGATTCTTCTACAATGAGCAGTTCTTC - TRBJ2-1 TRBV19 -
CASSYRGEEKLFF TGTGCCAGCAGTTACAGGGGCGAGGAAAAACTGTTTTTT - TRBJ1-4 TRBV6-5 -
CASTLGQQEQAPGYTF TGTGCCAGCACCTTGGGACAGCAAGAACAGGCCCCTGGCTACACCTTC - TRBJ1-2 TRBV21-1 -
CASSLLGQGAGNEQFF TGTGCCAGCAGCTTATTGGGGCAGGGGGCGGGTAATGAGCAGTTCTTC TRBD1 TRBJ2-1 TRBV7-2 -
CASSFRGLAGTDTQYF TGTGCCAGCAGCTTTAGGGGACTAGCGGGCACAGATACGCAGTATTTT TRBD2 TRBJ2-3 TRBV7-8 -
CAWSVLGGYGYTF TGTGCCTGGAGTGTATTGGGCGGCTATGGCTACACCTTC - TRBJ1-2 TRBV30 -
CASSPTDRYQETQYF TGTGCCAGCTCACCGACTGACAGGTACCAAGAGACCCAGTACTTC - TRBJ2-5 TRBV18 -
CASSLRSSGGRNEQFF TGTGCCAGCAGCTTAAGGTCCAGCGGGGGGCGCAATGAGCAGTTCTTC TRBD2 TRBJ2-1 TRBV7-3 -
CASSLAAGVETQYF TGCGCCAGCAGCTTAGCAGCGGGGGTGGAGACCCAGTACTTC TRBD2 TRBJ2-5 TRBV5-1 -
CATSRGTGSIQYF TGTGCCACCAGCAGAGGTACAGGGTCCATTCAGTACTTC - TRBJ2-4 TRBV15 -
CASSDIPGTGGRRNTIYF TGTGCCAGTAGTGACATACCCGGGACAGGGGGCCGGAGGAACACCATATATTTT TRBD1 TRBJ1-3 TRBV19 -
CASSTRTGAMGQFF TGTGCCAGCAGCACACGGACAGGGGCGATGGGGCAGTTCTTC TRBD1 TRBJ2-1 TRBV9 -
CASSHTTGQGATGELFF TGTGCCAGCAGCCACACCACTGGACAGGGCGCCACCGGGGAGCTGTTTTTT TRBD1 TRBJ2-2 TRBV2 -
CASSSPGLAGAQETQYF TGTGCCAGTAGTTCCCCGGGACTAGCGGGGGCACAAGAGACCCAGTACTTC TRBD2 TRBJ2-5 TRBV19 few
CSVAGPSGANVLTF TGCAGCGTGGCGGGACCATCTGGGGCCAACGTCCTGACTTTC - TRBJ2-6 TRBV29-1 -
CASSQYAGGTEAFF TGTGCCAGCAGCCAATATGCAGGGGGCACTGAAGCTTTCTTT TRBD1 TRBJ1-1 TRBV16 -
CASSFRQTSNEQFF TGTGCCAGCAGTTTTCGGCAGACGAGCAATGAGCAGTTCTTC - TRBJ2-1 TRBV2 -
CASSPWTGGDYGYTF TGTGCCAGCAGCCCGTGGACAGGGGGAGACTATGGCTACACCTTC TRBD1 TRBJ1-2 TRBV27 once
CASTGQGMVSGELFF TGTGCCAGCACAGGACAGGGTATGGTATCCGGGGAGCTGTTTTTT TRBD1 TRBJ2-2 TRBV5-8 -
CASSFAGYGYTF TGTGCCAGCAGCTTTGCAGGATACGGCTACACCTTC - TRBJ1-2 TRBV7-3 -
CASSYSKLPDTQYF TGTGCCAGCAGTTACTCGAAGCTGCCGGATACGCAGTATTTT - TRBJ2-3 TRBV6-6 -
CATGWKQETQYF TGTGCCACCGGTTGGAAACAAGAGACCCAGTACTTC - TRBJ2-5 TRBV10-3 once
CASRSTGGLTQYF TGTGCCAGCCGGTCGACAGGGGGCCTGACCCAGTACTTC TRBD1 TRBJ2-5 TRBV7-2 once
CASSFRDRASGELFF TGTGCCAGCAGTTTCCGGGACAGGGCATCCGGGGAGCTGTTTTTT TRBD1 TRBJ2-2 TRBV28 -
CASSLERSSGANVLTF TGTGCCAGCAGCCTAGAGAGGAGCTCTGGGGCCAACGTCCTGACTTTC - TRBJ2-6 TRBV21-1 -
CASSEAGETQYF TGTGCCAGCAGTGAAGCTGGGGAGACCCAGTACTTC - TRBJ2-5 TRBV2 once
CASSFLNTEAFF TGTGCCAGCAGTTTTCTGAACACTGAAGCTTTCTTT - TRBJ1-1 TRBV12-3/TRBV12-4 -
CASSVSQFTGELFF TGCGCCAGCAGTGTGTCGCAGTTCACCGGGGAGCTGTTTTTT - TRBJ2-2 TRBV10-2 -
CASSQGQQPQHF TGTGCCAGCAGCCAAGGACAGCAGCCCCAGCATTTT - TRBJ1-5 TRBV3-1/TRBV3-2 -
CASSSRVNTGELFF TGTGCCAGTAGTTCCAGGGTTAACACCGGGGAGCTGTTTTTT - TRBJ2-2 TRBV19 once
CASSLGNHNYGYTF TGTGCCAGCAGCCTAGGGAACCATAACTATGGCTACACCTTC - TRBJ1-2 TRBV2 -
CASSESLAGGLETQYF TGCGCCAGCAGTGAGTCGCTAGCGGGGGGGCTAGAGACCCAGTACTTC TRBD2 TRBJ2-5 TRBV10-1 -
CASSLMAGGNTGELFF TGTGCCAGCAGCTTGATGGCGGGGGGAAACACCGGGGAGCTGTTTTTT TRBD2 TRBJ2-2 TRBV5-5 -
CASKEQGFQPQHF TGTGCCAGCAAAGAACAGGGGTTTCAGCCCCAGCATTTT TRBD1 TRBJ1-5 TRBV12-3/TRBV12-4 -
CASSEANRDYGYTF TGCGCCAGCAGTGAGGCAAACAGAGATTATGGCTACACCTTC - TRBJ1-2 TRBV10-1 -
CASSPTVGYANTGELFF TGTGCCAGCAGTCCCACAGTAGGGTACGCGAACACCGGGGAGCTGTTTTTT - TRBJ2-2 TRBV5-6 -